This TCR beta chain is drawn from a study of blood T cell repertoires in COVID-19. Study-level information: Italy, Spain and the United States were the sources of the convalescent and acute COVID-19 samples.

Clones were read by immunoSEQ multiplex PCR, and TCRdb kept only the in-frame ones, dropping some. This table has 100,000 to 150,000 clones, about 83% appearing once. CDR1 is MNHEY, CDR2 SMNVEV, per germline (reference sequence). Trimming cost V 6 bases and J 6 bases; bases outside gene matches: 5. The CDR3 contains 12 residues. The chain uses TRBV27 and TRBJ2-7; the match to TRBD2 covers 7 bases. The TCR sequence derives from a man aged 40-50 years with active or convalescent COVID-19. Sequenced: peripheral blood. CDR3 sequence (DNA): TGTGCCAGCAGAGGACTAGTCGGCGAGCAGTACTTC. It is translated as CASRGLVGEQYF.